One and the same sample provided the 22 T cell receptor beta chains below, sequenced in a study of chemoradiotherapy in HPV16-positive cancers. Clones were sequenced by immunoSEQ multiplex PCR, and TCRdb holds only the in-frame ones, with some missing. In the table there are some 3,500 clones, 79% of which are singletons. The material sequenced was tumor tissue, taken from a patient who underwent chemoradiotherapy. Every receptor here comes from a human donor with HPV-associated anogenital cancer.

The chain links TRBV5-1 to TRBJ2-5; TRBD2 aligns across 10 bases. J gave up 1 base and V 2 bases, and 8 bases lay outside the gene matches. The CDR3 runs to 17 residues. The germline CDR1 and CDR2 sequences are SGHRS and YFSETQ. CDR3 loop: CASSFAPGTSAQETQYF. CDR3 nucleotides: TGCGCCAGCAGCTTTGCCCCCGGGACTAGCGCCCAAGAGACCCAGTACTTC.

This clone appeared a single time. V usage is TRBV7-3 and J usage is TRBJ2-1; D is perhaps TRBD2 (5 bases). The CDR3 extends over 16 amino acids. The V end was cut by 3 bases, the J end by 7 bases, with 19 bases between. The V gene's germline CDR1 is SGHTA and CDR2 FQGTGA. The CDR3 here is CASSLTLELRLNEQFF. The CDR3 DNA reads TGTGCCAGCAGCTTGACACTAGAGCTGAGATTGAATGAGCAGTTCTTC.

The J gene is TRBJ2-1, the V gene TRBV6-5; D is possibly TRBD2 (6 bases). The V gene lost 0 bases and the J gene lost 12 bases, with 12 bases spanning the gap. Looked up from germline, CDR1 is MNHEY and CDR2 is SVGAGI. This CDR3 has 13 residues. The CDR3 reads CASSYSGGQGQFF. CDR3 nucleotide sequence: TGTGCCAGCAGTTACTCGGGGGGTCAAGGGCAGTTCTTC.

V usage is TRBV30 and J usage is TRBJ1-6; the D gene is possibly TRBD1 (6 bases). In germline, CDR1 is GTSNPN, CDR2 SVGIG (reference sequence). Trimming stripped 1 base from V and 0 bases from J, with 13 bases between. The CDR3 length is 17 residues. The CDR3 region has the DNA TGTGCCTGGAGTGGCAAGGACAGTAGCTCCTATAATTCACCCCTCCACTTT. This encodes CAWSGKDSSSYNSPLHF.

In nucleotides, the CDR3 is TGCGCCAGCAGCCAATACAATGAGCAGTTCTTC. It codes for CASSQYNEQFF. The chain couples TRBV4-1 to TRBJ2-1, with D unclear. Germline CDR1 reads MGHRA; CDR2 reads YSYEKL. This CDR3 contains 11 residues. The V end was cut by 2 bases, the J end by 4 bases, with 0 bases between.

This clone was detected only once. The chain joins TRBV6-5 to TRBJ2-7, with 9 bases lining up with TRBD1. The CDR3 is 15 residues long. V gave up 0 bases and J gave up 5 bases; unmatched junction bases: 5. In germline, CDR1 is MNHEY, CDR2 SVGAGI. The CDR3 reads CASSYSFGTGNEQYF. The CDR3 region has the DNA TGTGCCAGCAGTTACTCGTTCGGGACAGGGAACGAGCAGTACTTC.

The chain joins TRBV25-1 to TRBJ2-1; 7 bases agree with TRBD1. CDR3 length: 12 residues. The J segment lost 7 bases and the V segment lost 9 bases, leaving 6 bases of the junction unmatched. CDR1 and CDR2 (germline): MGHDK, SYGVNS. CDR3 residues: CASTPQGNEQFF. DNA for the CDR3: TGTGCCAGTACCCCACAGGGGAATGAGCAGTTCTTC.

On this clone: A much larger clone differs by one base, so this may be a read error. The same CDR3 also results from other DNA sequences found in this sample. The CDR3 reads CASSLPTRGGSYNSPLHF. The CDR3 coding sequence is TGTGCCAGCAGCTTACCGACAAGGGGGGGATCCTATAATTCACCCCTCCACTTT. This chain links TRBV5-6 with TRBJ1-6; D is possibly TRBD1 (6 bases). CDR3 length: 18 residues. With 2 bases removed from V and 1 base from J, the gap between germline ends came to 16 bases. CDR1 and CDR2 from the germline V gene are SGHDT and YYEEEE.

This rearrangement joins TRBV14 to TRBJ2-6, with D unclear. The V end was cut by 0 bases, the J end by 7 bases, with 10 bases between. This CDR3 is built from 15 residues. Germline CDR1 SGHDN, CDR2 FVKESK. CDR3 DNA sequence: TGTGCCAGCAGCCAAGATTGGGTCGACGCCAACGTCCTGACTTTC. Amino acid sequence: CASSQDWVDANVLTF.

V usage is TRBV30 and J usage is TRBJ1-1; D perhaps matches TRBD1 (5 bases). The germline V gene has CDR1 GTSNPN and CDR2 SVGIG (reference sequence). The V gene lost 4 bases and the J gene lost 5 bases, with 14 bases spanning the gap. The CDR3 runs to 13 residues. CDR3 region: CAWTGTHGTEAFF. The CDR3 DNA follows: TGTGCCTGGACCGGGACCCATGGGACTGAAGCTTTCTTT.

The CDR3 DNA is TGTGCCAGCAGTTCCGATACTAGCACAGATACGCAGTATTTT. As protein: CASSSDTSTDTQYF. V gene TRBV6-4 combines with J gene TRBJ2-3; D gene uncertain. Germline assignment: CDR1 MRHNA and CDR2 SNTAGT. Trimming pared 5 bases from V and 0 bases from J, leaving 9 bases between. This CDR3 has 14 amino acids.

Regarding this clone: A read error is likely, as this CDR3 ends without the conserved phenylalanine or tryptophan. J is TRBJ1-2 and V is TRBV5-4; the match to TRBD1 covers 9 bases. J gave up 4 bases and V 0 bases, and 7 bases lay outside the gene matches. The V gene's germline CDR1 is SGHNT and CDR2 YYREEE (reference sequence). The CDR3 is 16 residues long. This CDR3 reads CASSLGQQGAGYGYTS. The CDR3 bases are TGTGCCAGCAGCTTGGGACAACAGGGGGCCGGCTATGGCTACACCTCC.

The chain combines TRBV11-2 with TRBJ1-1; D might be TRBD1 (6 bases). The CDR3 is made up of 16 amino acids. Germline CDR1 is SGHAT and CDR2 is FQNNGV. Trimming stripped 7 bases from V and 2 bases from J, with 20 bases between. The CDR3 DNA sequence: TGTGCCAGCATCCGCGACAGGAGGCTTCCTAACACTGAAGCTTTCTTT. Translating gives CASIRDRRLPNTEAFF.

This clone was seen a single time. The chain uses TRBV6-1 and TRBJ2-6; no definite D call. The CDR3 totals 17 residues. V lost 1 base and J 0 bases, leaving 10 bases between the germline ends. Germline V gives CDR1 MNHNS, CDR2 SASEGT. CDR3 loop: CASSEGGSNSGANVLTF. In DNA, the CDR3 is TGTGCCAGCAGTGAAGGTGGCAGTAACTCTGGGGCCAACGTCCTGACTTTC.

The gene calls are TRBV10-2 and TRBJ2-7; 8 nucleotides align to TRBD2. There are 14 residues in the CDR3. The germline V gene encodes CDR1 WSHSY and CDR2 SAAADI. The junction had 6 bases not matched to a gene; V was cut back by 8 bases and J by 0 bases. The CDR3 region has the DNA TGCGCCAGCCGGGGGGGAATTAGCTCCTACGAGCAGTACTTC. Residues: CASRGGISSYEQYF.

This chain links TRBV28 with TRBJ2-7; no clear D gene. The CDR3 length is 14 residues. The germline CDR1 and CDR2 sequences are MDHEN and SYDVKM. V lost 2 bases, J lost 3 bases, and 11 bases lay in between. The CDR3 spells CASSLSSINYEQYF. CDR3 DNA: TGTGCCAGCAGTTTAAGCTCCATCAACTACGAGCAGTACTTC.

This clone was recorded once. The chain recombines TRBV28 with TRBJ2-5, with TRBD2 matching over 14 bases. Germline-derived CDR1 and CDR2 are MDHEN and SYDVKM. The CDR3 has 16 residues. V was clipped by 1 base and J by 5 bases; unmatched bases: 3. For the CDR3, the DNA is TGTGCCAGCAGTTTATTTGGACTAGCGGGAGGTGAGACCCAGTACTTC. Encoded protein: CASSLFGLAGGETQYF.

The chain recombines TRBV19 with TRBJ2-2, with TRBD2 matching over 7 bases. V lost 7 bases to trimming and J lost 1 base; unmatched junction nucleotides: 9. CDR3 length: 16 residues. Germline CDR1 and CDR2: LNHDA and SQIVND (reference sequence). CDR3 coding DNA: TGTGCCAGTACCTCCTTGAGCGGGGTGAACACCGGGGAGCTGTTTTTT. Translating it yields CASTSLSGVNTGELFF.

Only a few counts were recorded for this clone. The chain combines TRBV4-1 with TRBJ1-2; possibly TRBD1 for D (6 bases). Germline V gene sequence: CDR1 MGHRA, CDR2 YSYEKL. Trimming shortened V by 1 base and J by 3 bases, and 12 bases separated the two germline ends. This CDR3 comprises 15 residues. The CDR3 DNA reads as TGCGCCAGCAGCCAAGGAGAGGACAGACACTATGGCTACACCTTC. It encodes CASSQGEDRHYGYTF.

The rearrangement joins TRBV6-4 to TRBJ2-1; 9 positions match TRBD1. Germline V gene lookup returns CDR1 MRHNA and CDR2 SNTAGT. The CDR3 has 16 amino acids. V was clipped by 2 bases and J by 9 bases; unmatched bases: 11. CDR3 loop: CASSDGPGQGRVEQFF. The CDR3 DNA follows: TGTGCCAGCAGTGACGGTCCGGGACAGGGTCGGGTTGAGCAGTTCTTC.

The chain couples TRBV5-1 to TRBJ1-5; D ambiguous. The CDR3 length is 15 residues. The germline V and J ends were trimmed by 4 bases and 5 bases, with 16 bases remaining between them. Germline CDR1 reads SGHRS; CDR2 reads YFSETQ. The CDR3 spells CASSPGSEGHQPQHF. The CDR3 nucleotides are TGCGCCAGCAGCCCTGGGAGTGAGGGCCATCAGCCCCAGCATTTT.

This clone was picked up one time. This chain uses TRBV28 with TRBJ1-2; perhaps TRBD1 as D (6 bases). Germline CDR1 is MDHEN and CDR2 is SYDVKM. This CDR3 spans 15 amino acids. V was clipped by 7 bases and J by 2 bases, with 17 bases between them. CDR3 DNA sequence: TGTGCCAGCAACCCCATCCCCGGGACAAACTATGGCTACACCTTC. Protein sequence: CASNPIPGTNYGYTF.